The rows below give T cell receptor beta chains drawn from one sample of a study of beta chain features in type 1 diabetes. Repertoires were generated with immunoSEQ multiplex PCR, while TCRdb's copy carries only in-frame clones and drops some. The table lists about 23,000 clones, roughly 56% of them singletons. Sequencing input: stem cell memory CD4+ T cells from blood. The receptors shown here come from a man aged 18 to 29 with type 1 diabetes. Both conserved end residues are part of each CDR3. Fields, in order: V gene, J gene, CDR3 protein.

TRBV4-3,TRBJ2-7,CASSQAVAGRGSYEQYF
TRBV13,TRBJ2-1,CASSPRLAGSIDEQFF
TRBV27,TRBJ2-2,CASSLPRTSGRANTGELFF
TRBV7-2,TRBJ2-3,CASSQAGPRHTDTQYF
TRBV7-9,TRBJ1-1,CASSRTPTGSAFF
TRBV5-4,TRBJ2-3,CASSRDYISTDTQYF
TRBV18,TRBJ2-3,CASSPQAGTSGLRGEYF
TRBV5-6,TRBJ1-2,CASSFWTANYGYTF
TRBV10-3,TRBJ1-5,CAIIRRPYSNQPQHF
TRBV20-1,TRBJ1-2,CSAPSGYGYTF
TRBV2,TRBJ2-5,CASSEARTPMVETQYF
TRBV11-2,TRBJ1-1,CASSVSGGYTEAFF
TRBV5-1,TRBJ1-2,CASSATGSYGYTF
TRBV5-1,TRBJ1-3,CASSLTGGFDTIYF
TRBV2,TRBJ2-1,CASLAVSSYNEQFF
TRBV2,TRBJ1-4,CASSESKNSEKLFF
TRBV7-2,NA,CASSSGQAVTYEQYF
TRBV5-4,TRBJ2-7,CASSLKGVGTEAYEQYF
TRBV18,TRBJ2-1,CASSPATSGSPYNEQFF
TRBV9,TRBJ2-2,CASSVGAGGRAGELFF
TRBV23-1,TRBJ1-2,CASSQHRDRVYGYTF
TRBV10-2,TRBJ1-1,CASSESRKDTEAFF
TRBV10-3,TRBJ1-6,CASRTGGENSPLHF
TRBV27,TRBJ2-7,CASSFGQFYEQYF
TRBV10-2,TRBJ2-1,CASSQGLAGNNEQFF
TRBV2,NA,CASSGTPWDEQYF
TRBV18,TRBJ2-7,CASSTDRAYEQYF
TRBV18,TRBJ2-1,CASSLYDQGSDYNEQFF
TRBV27,TRBJ2-7,CASSPTGVAEQYF
TRBV10-3,TRBJ2-1,CAISPAGGTNEQFF
TRBV2,TRBJ2-4,CASRTWTSGKENIQYF
TRBV5-1,TRBJ2-7,CASSPRAGGPYEQYF
TRBV7-2,TRBJ2-1,CASRFAGTNGNEQFF
TRBV4-3,TRBJ1-1,CASSGRVDTEAFF
TRBV25-1,TRBJ2-3,CASSELGGEGTTQYF
TRBV18,TRBJ1-2,CASSPPRTGSYGYTF
TRBV5-4,TRBJ2-5,CASSLRRGASGETQYF
TRBV21-1,TRBJ2-7,CASSLRQGDYEQYF
TRBV4-1,TRBJ2-3,CASSPVAGGISTDTQYF
TRBV9,TRBJ1-5,CASSVAGGHQPQHF
TRBV5-1,TRBJ2-1,CASSSAQGAMYNEQFF
TRBV5-1,NA,CASSWGTDTYEQYF
TRBV27,TRBJ2-3,CASSPFLGADTQYF
TRBV28,TRBJ2-2,CASSGHHGELFF
TRBV19,TRBJ1-1,CASRKTGTGGTEAFF
TRBV21-1,TRBJ2-6,CASSTIQGSGANVLTF
TRBV6-6,TRBJ1-5,CASSYSSGQGQPQHF